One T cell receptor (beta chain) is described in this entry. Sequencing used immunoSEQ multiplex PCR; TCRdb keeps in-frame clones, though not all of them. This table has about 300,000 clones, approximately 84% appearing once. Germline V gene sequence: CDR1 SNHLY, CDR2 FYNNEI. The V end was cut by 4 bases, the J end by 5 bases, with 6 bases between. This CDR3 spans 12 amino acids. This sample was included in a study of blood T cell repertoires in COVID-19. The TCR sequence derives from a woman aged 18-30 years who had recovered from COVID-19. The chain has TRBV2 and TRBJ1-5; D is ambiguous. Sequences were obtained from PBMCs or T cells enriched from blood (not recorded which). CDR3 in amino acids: CASSGTDQPQHF. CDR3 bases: TGTGCCAGCAGTGGTACAGATCAGCCCCAGCATTTT.